One T cell receptor (beta chain) is described in this entry. Its specificity is not known. V was pared by 3 bases and J by 3 bases, with 8 bases between. The CDR3 is made up of 13 amino acids. These data come from a study of T cell responses to AZD1222 COVID-19 vaccine. Overall study: Some second doses came at about 4 weeks and others at about 12 weeks; these were pooled. Regarding the study as a whole: Scientists sampled the repertoires only once the peak T cell response had passed. A mostly white British donor set with more females was recruited, and clonal diversity was possibly underestimated. Researchers report vaccine-associated CD4 TCRs spanning spike, with dominance at 160-218 and 743-854.

Produced via immunoSEQ multiplex PCR; TCRdb's table is partial and in-frame only. The sample contains some 140,000 clones, about 92% of which appear only once. J is TRBJ2-5 and V is TRBV12-3 or TRBV12-4; TRBD1 is a possible D gene (5 bases). This receptor was taken from an adult in good health. Sample: peripheral blood, taken on day 0 of AZD1222 vaccination. CDR3 coding DNA: TGTGCCAGCAGTTTTCTAGGGGAAGAGACCCAGTACTTC. Translating it yields CASSFLGEETQYF.